This T cell receptor beta chain was documented in a study of blood T cell repertoires in COVID-19. Study summary: Spain, Italy and the United States supplied samples that represented acute and convalescent COVID-19. PBMCs, B-cell-depleted T cells, or T cells were the source of the cDNA or gDNA that made up the material.

V was shortened by 1 base and J by 1 base, with 4 bases between the two germline ends. The length of the CDR3 is 14 residues. From germline, CDR1 is MGHRA and CDR2 YSYEKL. Produced via immunoSEQ multiplex PCR; TCRdb's table is partial and in-frame only. The sample records about 50,000 clones, 85% to 90% being singletons. The TCR originated in a human donor in a cohort sampled during active COVID-19. The sample taken for sequencing was peripheral blood. The rearrangement uses TRBV4-1 and TRBJ2-2; D unclear. Here the CDR3 reads CASSQVQNTGELFF. The CDR3 coding sequence is TGCGCCAGCAGCCAAGTACAGAACACCGGGGAGCTGTTTTTT.